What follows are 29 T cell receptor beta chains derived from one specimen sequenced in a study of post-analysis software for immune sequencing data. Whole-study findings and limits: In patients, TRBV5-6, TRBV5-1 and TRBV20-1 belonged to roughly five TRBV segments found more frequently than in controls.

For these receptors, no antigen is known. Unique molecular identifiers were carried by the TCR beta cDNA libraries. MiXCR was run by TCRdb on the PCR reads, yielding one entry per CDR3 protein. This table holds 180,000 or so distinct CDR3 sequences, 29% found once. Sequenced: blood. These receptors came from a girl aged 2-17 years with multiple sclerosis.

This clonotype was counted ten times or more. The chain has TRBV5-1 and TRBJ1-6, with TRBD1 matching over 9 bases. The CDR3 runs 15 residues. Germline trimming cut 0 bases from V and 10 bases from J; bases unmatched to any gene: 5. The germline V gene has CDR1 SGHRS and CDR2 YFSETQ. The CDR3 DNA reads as TGCGCCAGCAGCTTGGAGGGACAGGGTAGATCACCCCTCCACTTT. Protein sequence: CASSLEGQGRSPLHF.

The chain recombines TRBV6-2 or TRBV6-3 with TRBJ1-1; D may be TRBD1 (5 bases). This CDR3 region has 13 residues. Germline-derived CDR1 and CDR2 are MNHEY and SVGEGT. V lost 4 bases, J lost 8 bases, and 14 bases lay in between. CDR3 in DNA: TGTGCCAGCAGTTGGGACCCTGCCATAGAAGCTTTCTTT. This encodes CASSWDPAIEAFF.

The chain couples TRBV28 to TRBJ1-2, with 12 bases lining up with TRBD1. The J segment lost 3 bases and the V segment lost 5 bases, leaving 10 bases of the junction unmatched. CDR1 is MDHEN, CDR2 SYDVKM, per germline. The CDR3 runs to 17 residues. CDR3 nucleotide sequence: TGTGCCAGCAGTACCCGGGACAGGGGGCGCGGGCACTATGGCTACACCTTC. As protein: CASSTRDRGRGHYGYTF.

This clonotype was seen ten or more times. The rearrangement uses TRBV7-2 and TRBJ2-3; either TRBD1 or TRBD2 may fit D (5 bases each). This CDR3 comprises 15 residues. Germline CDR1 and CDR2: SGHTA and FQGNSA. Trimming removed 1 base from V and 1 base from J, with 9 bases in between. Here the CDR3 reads CASSLGGSGTDTQYF. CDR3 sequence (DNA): TGTGCCAGCAGCTTAGGGGGGAGCGGCACAGATACGCAGTATTTT. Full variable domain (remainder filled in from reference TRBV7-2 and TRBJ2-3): GAGVSQSPSNKVTEKGKDVELRCDPISGHTALYWYRQSLGQGLEFLIYFQGNSAPDKSGLPSDRFSAERTGGSVSTLTIQRTQQEDSAVYLCASSLGGSGTDTQYFGPGTRLTVL.

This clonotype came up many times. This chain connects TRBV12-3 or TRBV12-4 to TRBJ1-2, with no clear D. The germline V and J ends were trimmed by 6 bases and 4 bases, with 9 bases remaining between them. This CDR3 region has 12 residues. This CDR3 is CASSPAFYGYTF. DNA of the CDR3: TGTGCCAGCAGCCCCGCGTTCTATGGCTACACCTTC.

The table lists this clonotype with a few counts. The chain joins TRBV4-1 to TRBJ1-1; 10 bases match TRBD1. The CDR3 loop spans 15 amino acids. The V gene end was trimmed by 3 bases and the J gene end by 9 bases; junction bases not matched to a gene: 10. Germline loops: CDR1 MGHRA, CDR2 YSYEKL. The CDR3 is CASSHPGTGAMKAFF. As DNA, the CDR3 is TGCGCCAGCAGCCACCCCGGGACAGGGGCCATGAAAGCTTTCTTT.

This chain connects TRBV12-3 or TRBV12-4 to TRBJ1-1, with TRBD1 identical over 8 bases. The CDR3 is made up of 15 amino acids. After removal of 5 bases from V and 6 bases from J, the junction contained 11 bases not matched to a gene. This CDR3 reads CASSRQNRGLAEAFF. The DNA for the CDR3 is TGTGCCAGCAGTCGACAAAACAGGGGGTTGGCTGAAGCTTTCTTT.

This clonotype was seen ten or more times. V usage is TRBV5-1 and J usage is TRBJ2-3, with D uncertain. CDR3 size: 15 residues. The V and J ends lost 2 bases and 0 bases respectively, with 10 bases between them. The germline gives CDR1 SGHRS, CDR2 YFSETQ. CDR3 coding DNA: TGCGCCAGCAGCTTCCTTGACCCTAGCACAGATACGCAGTATTTT. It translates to CASSFLDPSTDTQYF.

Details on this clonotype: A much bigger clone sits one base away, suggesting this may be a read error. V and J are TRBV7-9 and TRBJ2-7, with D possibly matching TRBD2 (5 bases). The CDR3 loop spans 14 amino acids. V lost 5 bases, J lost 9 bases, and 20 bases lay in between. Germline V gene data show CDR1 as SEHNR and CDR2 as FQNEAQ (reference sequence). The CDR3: CASSVVAGDDGQYF. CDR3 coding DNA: TGTGCCAGCAGCGTCGTGGCGGGCGACGACGGGCAGTACTTC. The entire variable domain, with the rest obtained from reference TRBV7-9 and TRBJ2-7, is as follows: DTGVSQNPRHKITKRGQNVTFRCDPISEHNRLYWYRQTLGQGPEFLTYFQNEAQLEKSRLLSDRFSAERPKGSFSTLEIQRTEQGDSAMYLCASSVVAGDDGQYFGPGTRLTVT.

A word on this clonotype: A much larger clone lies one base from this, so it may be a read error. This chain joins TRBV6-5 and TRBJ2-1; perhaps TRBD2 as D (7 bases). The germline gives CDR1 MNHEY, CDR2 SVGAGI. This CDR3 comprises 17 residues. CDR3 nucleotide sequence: TGTGACAGCAGTTACCCGAGAACAAGCGGGACACGGGATGAGCAGTTCTTC. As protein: CDSSYPRTSGTRDEQFF.

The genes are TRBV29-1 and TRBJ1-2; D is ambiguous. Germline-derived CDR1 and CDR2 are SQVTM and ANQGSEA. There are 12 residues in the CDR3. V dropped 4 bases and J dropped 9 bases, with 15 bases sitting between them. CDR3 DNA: TGCAGCGTTGGGGAGACCACGGCCAGCTACACCTTC. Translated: CSVGETTASYTF.

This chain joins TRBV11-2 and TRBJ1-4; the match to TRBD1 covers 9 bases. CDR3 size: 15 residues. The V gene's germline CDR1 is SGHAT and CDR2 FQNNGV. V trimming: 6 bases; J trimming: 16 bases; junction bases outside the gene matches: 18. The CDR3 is CASSQGTGTDEERFF. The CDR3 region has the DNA TGTGCCAGCAGTCAGGGGACAGGGACTGATGAAGAACGGTTTTTT.

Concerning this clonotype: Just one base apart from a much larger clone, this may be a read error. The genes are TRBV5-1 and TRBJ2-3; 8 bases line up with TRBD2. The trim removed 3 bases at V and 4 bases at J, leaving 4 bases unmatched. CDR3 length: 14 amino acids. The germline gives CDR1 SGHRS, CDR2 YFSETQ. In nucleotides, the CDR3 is TGCGCCAGCAGCTCCGGGAGGGGCGCAGATACGCAGTATTTT. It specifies CASSSGRGADTQYF.

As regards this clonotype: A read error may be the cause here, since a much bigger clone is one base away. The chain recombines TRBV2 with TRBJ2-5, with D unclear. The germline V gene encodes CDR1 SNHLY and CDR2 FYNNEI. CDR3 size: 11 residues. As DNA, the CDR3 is TGTGCCAGCAGTGCAGAAGAGACCCGGTACTTC. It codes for CASSAEETRYF. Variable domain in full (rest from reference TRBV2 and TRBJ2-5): EPEVTQTPSHQVTQMGQEVILRCVPISNHLYFYWYRQILGQKVEFLVSFYNNEISEKSEIFDDQFSVERPDGSNFTLKIRSTKLEDSAMYFCASSAEETRYFGPGTRLLVL.

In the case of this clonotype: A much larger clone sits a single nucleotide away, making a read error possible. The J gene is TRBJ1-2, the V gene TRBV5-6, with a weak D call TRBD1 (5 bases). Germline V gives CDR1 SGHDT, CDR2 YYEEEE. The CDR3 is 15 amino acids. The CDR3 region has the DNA TGTGCCGGCAGCCCCATAGGGGAAGCTAACTATGGCTACACCTTC. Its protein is CAGSPIGEANYGYTF.

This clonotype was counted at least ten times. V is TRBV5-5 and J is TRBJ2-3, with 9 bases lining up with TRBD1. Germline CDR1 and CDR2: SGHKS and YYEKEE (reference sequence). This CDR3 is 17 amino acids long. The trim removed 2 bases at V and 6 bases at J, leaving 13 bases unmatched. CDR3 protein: CASSFRLPGQGMDTQYF. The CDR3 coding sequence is TGTGCCAGCAGCTTCAGACTACCGGGACAGGGCATGGATACGCAGTATTTT.

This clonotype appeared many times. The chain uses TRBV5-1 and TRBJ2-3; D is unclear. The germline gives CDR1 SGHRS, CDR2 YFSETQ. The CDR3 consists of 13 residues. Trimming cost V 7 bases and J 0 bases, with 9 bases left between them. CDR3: CASGKSSTDTQYF. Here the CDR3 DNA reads TGCGCCAGCGGAAAGTCTAGCACAGATACGCAGTATTTT.

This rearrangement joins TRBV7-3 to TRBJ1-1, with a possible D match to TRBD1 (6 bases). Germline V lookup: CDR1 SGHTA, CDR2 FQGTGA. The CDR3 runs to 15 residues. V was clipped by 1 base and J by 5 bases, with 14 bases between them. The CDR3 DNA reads TGTGCCAGCAGCTTAATTAGGGGCAGGGGAACTGAAGCTTTCTTT. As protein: CASSLIRGRGTEAFF.

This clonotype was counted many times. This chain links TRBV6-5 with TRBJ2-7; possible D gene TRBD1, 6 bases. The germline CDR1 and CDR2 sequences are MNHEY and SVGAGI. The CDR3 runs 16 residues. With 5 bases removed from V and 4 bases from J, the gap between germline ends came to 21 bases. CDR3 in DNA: TGTGCCAGCAGTCTTCTAGGGACATCTAGCCCATACGAGCAGTACTTC. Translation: CASSLLGTSSPYEQYF.

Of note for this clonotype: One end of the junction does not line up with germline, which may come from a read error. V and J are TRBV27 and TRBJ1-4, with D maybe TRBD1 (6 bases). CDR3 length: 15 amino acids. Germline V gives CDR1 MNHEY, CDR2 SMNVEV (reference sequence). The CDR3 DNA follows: TGTGTCAGCAGTCCCCTCCCAGGGGATGGTGAAAAACTGTTTTTT. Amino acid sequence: CVSSPLPGDGEKLFF.

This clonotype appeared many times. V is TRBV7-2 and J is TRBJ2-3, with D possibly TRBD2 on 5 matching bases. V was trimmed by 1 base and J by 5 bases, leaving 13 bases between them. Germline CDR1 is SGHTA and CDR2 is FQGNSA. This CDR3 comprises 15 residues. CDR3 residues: CASSLELGPRDTQYF. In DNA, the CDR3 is TGTGCCAGCAGCTTAGAACTAGGCCCCAGAGATACGCAGTATTTT.

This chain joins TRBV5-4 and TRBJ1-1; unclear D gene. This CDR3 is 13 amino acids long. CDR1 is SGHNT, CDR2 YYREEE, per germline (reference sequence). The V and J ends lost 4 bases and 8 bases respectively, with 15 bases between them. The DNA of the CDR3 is TGTGCCAGCAGCCTCGCCGGCCGGGGAGAAGCTTTCTTT. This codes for CASSLAGRGEAFF.

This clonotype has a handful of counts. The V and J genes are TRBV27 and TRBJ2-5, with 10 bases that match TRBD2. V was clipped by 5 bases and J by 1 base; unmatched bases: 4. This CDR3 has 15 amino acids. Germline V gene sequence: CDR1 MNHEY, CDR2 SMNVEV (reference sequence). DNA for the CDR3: TGTGCCAGCAGTCCGATAGCGGGGGGCCAAGAGACCCAGTACTTC. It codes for CASSPIAGGQETQYF.

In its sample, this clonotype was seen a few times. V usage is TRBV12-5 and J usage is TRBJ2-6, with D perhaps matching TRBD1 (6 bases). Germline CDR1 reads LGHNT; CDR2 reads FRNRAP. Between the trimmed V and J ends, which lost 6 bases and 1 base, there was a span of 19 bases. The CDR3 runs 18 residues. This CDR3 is CASGFNGQPPSGANVLTF. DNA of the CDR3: TGTGCTAGTGGCTTCAACGGACAGCCCCCTTCTGGGGCCAACGTCCTGACTTTC.

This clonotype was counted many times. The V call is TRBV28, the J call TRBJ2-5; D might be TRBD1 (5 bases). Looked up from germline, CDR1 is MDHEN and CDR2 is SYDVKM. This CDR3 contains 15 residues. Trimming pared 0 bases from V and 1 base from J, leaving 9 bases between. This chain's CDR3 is CASSLWRQGQETQYF. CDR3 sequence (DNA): TGTGCCAGCAGTTTATGGCGTCAGGGCCAAGAGACCCAGTACTTC. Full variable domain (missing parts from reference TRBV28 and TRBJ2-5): DVKVTQSSRYLVKRTGEKVFLECVQDMDHENMFWYRQDPGLGLRLIYFSYDVKMKEKGDIPEGYSVSREKKERFSLILESASTNQTSMYLCASSLWRQGQETQYFGPGTRLLVL.

CDR3 sequence (DNA): TGCAGTGCTAGAGTTGGGACAGGGGGGAATCAGCCCCAGCATTTT. Encoded protein: CSARVGTGGNQPQHF. The chain has TRBV20-1 and TRBJ1-5, with 11 bases identical to TRBD1. The CDR3 runs 15 residues. Losses at the gene ends were 1 base for V and 4 bases for J; bases not matched to a gene: 3. The germline V gene encodes CDR1 DFQATT and CDR2 SNEGSKA (reference sequence).

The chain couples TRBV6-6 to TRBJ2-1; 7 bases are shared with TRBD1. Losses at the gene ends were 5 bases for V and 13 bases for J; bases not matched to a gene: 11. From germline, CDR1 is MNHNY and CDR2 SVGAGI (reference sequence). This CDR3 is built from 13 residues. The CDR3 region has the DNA TGTGCCAGCAGTGGGGGACAGTGGGAGACCCAGTTCTTC. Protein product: CASSGGQWETQFF.

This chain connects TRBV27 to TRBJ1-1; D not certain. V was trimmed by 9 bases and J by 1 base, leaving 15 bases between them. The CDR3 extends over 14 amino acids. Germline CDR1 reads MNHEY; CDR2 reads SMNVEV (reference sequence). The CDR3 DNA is TGTGCCAGTCGAGTCGTGCAGCCGAACACTGAAGCTTTCTTT. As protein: CASRVVQPNTEAFF.

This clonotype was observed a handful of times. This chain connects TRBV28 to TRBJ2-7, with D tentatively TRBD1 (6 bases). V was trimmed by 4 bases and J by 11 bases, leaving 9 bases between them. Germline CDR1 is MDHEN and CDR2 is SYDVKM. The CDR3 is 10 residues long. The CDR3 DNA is TGTGCCAGCAGTTCCCGGGACAAGTACTTC. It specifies CASSSRDKYF. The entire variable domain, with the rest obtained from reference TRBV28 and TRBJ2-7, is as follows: DVKVTQSSRYLVKRTGEKVFLECVQDMDHENMFWYRQDPGLGLRLIYFSYDVKMKEKGDIPEGYSVSREKKERFSLILESASTNQTSMYLCASSSRDKYFGPGTRLTVT.